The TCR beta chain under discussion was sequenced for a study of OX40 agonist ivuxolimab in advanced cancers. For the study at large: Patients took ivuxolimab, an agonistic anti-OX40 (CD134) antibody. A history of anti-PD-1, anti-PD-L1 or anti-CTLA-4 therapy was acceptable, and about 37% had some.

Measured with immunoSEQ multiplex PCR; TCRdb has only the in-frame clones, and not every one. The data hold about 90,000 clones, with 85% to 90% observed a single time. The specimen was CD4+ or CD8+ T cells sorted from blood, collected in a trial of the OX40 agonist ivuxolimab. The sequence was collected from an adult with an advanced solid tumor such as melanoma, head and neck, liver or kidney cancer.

The CDR3 loop reads CASSLQGTEAFF. In DNA, the CDR3 is TGTGCCAGCAGTCTACAGGGAACTGAAGCTTTCTTT. This sequence joins TRBV28 and TRBJ1-1, with D tentatively TRBD1 (6 bases). Germline V gives CDR1 MDHEN, CDR2 SYDVKM. There are 12 residues in the CDR3. The ends were cut back, 5 bases at V and 5 bases at J, with 9 bases in the middle.